This TCR beta chain was retrieved from a study of cytomegalovirus exposure and HLA in healthy donors. Regarding this clone: Its antigen is currently unknown.

V trimming: 6 bases; J trimming: 2 bases; junction bases outside the gene matches: 8. The CDR3 contains 15 residues. The germline CDR1 and CDR2 sequences are SGHRS and YFSETQ. Study findings and constraints: Roughly uniform depth of sequencing across donors was assumed in presence/absence analyses.

The study ran its PCR with 60 Vbeta and 13 Jbeta primers. Sequenced by immunoSEQ multiplex PCR; TCRdb stores in-frame clones only, minus some. The data show approximately 140,000 clones, around 74% seen once. This clonotype was sampled from a man aged 50 to 59 in good health and CMV-seropositive. The rearrangement links TRBV5-1 to TRBJ2-7; 10 bases map to TRBD2. What was sequenced was PBMCs. CDR3 DNA sequence: TGCGCCAGCAACCCCGGACTAGCGGCCACCTACGAGCAGTACTTC. As protein: CASNPGLAATYEQYF.